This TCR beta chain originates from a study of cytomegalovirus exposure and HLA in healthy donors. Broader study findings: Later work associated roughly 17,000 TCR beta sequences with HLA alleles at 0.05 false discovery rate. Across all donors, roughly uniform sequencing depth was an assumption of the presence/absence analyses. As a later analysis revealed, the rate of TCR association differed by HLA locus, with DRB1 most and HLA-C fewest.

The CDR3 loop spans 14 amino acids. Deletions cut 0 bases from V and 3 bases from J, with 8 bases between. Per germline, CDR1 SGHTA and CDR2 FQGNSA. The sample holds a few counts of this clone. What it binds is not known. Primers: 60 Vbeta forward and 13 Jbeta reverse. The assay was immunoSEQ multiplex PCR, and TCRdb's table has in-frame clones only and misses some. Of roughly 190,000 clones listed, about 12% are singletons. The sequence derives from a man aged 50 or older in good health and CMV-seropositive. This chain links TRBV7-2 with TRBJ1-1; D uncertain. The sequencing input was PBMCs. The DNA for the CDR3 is TGTGCCAGCAGCTTAGCGGCGGGCTACACTGAAGCTTTCTTT. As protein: CASSLAAGYTEAFF. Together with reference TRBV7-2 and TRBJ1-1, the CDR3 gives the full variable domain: GAGVSQSPSNKVTEKGKDVELRCDPISGHTALYWYRQSLGQGLEFLIYFQGNSAPDKSGLPSDRFSAERTGGSVSTLTIQRTQQEDSAVYLCASSLAAGYTEAFFGQGTRLTVV.